The present T cell receptor (beta chain) was sequenced within a study of T cells in women clearing cervical HPV infection. Study-level information: Donors had HPV16-related CIN3 or worse; 2 had invasive cancer. Study-wide findings and caveats: Controls had more TRBV6-7 (0.16%) than cases (approximately 0.11%).

Generated by immunoSEQ multiplex PCR, the TCRdb table keeps only in-frame clones and is missing some. The sample table includes about 32,000 clones. A word on this clone: Its target is not known. The read gets to within 3 residues of the CDR3 end, and the germline J gene fills in the rest.

This CDR3 spans 13 amino acids. Looked up from germline, CDR1 is LNHDA and CDR2 is SQIVND (reference sequence). The chain couples TRBV19 to TRBJ1-5, with D perhaps matching TRBD1 (6 bases). The specimen was blood buffy coat. The sequence was collected from a woman aged 18-70 years with a cervical HPV16 infection that either progressed to CIN3+ or cleared (not recorded which). CDR3 sequence reads: CASIAAGGQPQHF. Partial CDR3 DNA: TGTGCCAGTATAGCGGCGGGGGGACAACCC.